This T cell receptor beta chain derives from a study of siplizumab effects on memory and regulatory T cells. Assay used: immunoSEQ multiplex PCR; TCRdb lists only in-frame clones, some missing. The sample includes about 100,000 clones, more than 85% of them seen just once. In regard to this clone: Its antigen is undetermined.

General study points: Siplizumab, the agent tested, significantly reduced alloreactive sequences traceable to unstimulated CD4+ memory cells. The alloresponse seemed to draw substantially on naive T cells, which appeared more diverse than memory cells. Among alloreactive clones, only a minor fraction mapped to unstimulated subsets.

Trimming took off 6 bases at V and 5 bases at J, with 8 bases between the two ends. Germline CDR1 MDHEN, CDR2 SYDVKM. The length of the CDR3 is 13 residues. This chain uses TRBV28 with TRBJ1-6; D ambiguous. This clonotype was obtained from a human donor in good health. Some clones in this sample may be carry-over from other donors' samples. Material: CD4+ T cells sorted from blood. The CDR3 nucleotides read TGTGCCAGCAGGGTCAGCAATAATTCACCCCTCCACTTT. It specifies CASRVSNNSPLHF.